This T cell receptor (beta chain) was identified in a study of CD8+ T cells in alopecia areata. Study-level results: During tofacitinib treatment, many expanded lesional clones remained in scalp and blood.

Trimming took 5 bases from V and 3 from J; bases not matched to a gene: 9. The germline gives CDR1 SGHTA, CDR2 FQGNSA. The CDR3 has 15 amino acids. Sequencing templates came from extracted RNA that was reverse transcribed into cDNA. Method: immunoSEQ multiplex PCR; TCRdb's copy keeps in-frame clones and lacks some. Here the sample spans about 200,000 clones, 58% being singletons. The treatment: oral pan-JAK inhibitor, 5-10 mg twice daily. As regards this clone: Its antigen is currently unknown.

V gene TRBV7-2 combines with J gene TRBJ2-7; 8 bases fit TRBD2. The sequence derives from a human donor with alopecia areata. Here the sequenced sample was CD4+ T cells sorted from blood, taken at week 24, from a patient treated with tofacitinib. CDR3 sequence (DNA): TGTGCCAGCAGCGACCAGAGCGGGGGTAGCTACGAGCAGTACTTC. Amino acid sequence: CASSDQSGGSYEQYF.